This TCR beta chain was found in a study of blood T cells in healthy people across ages. Sample-barcoded 5' priming and a J-beta primer mix drove a second PCR of roughly 7 to 11 cycles. TCRdb ran MiXCR on the 5' RACE reads and lists one entry per CDR3 protein. The sample records approximately 800,000 distinct CDR3 sequences, under 30% being singletons. This clonotype was picked up a small number of times. Antigen: not known. Study-wide findings and caveats: Naive and antigen-experienced cells were not separated, limiting conclusive comparison.

The CDR3 contains 12 residues. V lost 6 bases to trimming and J lost 4 bases; unmatched junction nucleotides: 0. Germline V gene sequence: CDR1 SNHLY, CDR2 FYNNEI. These sequences were also reported in another study, on T cells of mothers and their children. From that study: Input to cDNA synthesis comprised all extracted RNA, at a ratio of about 1.5 ug per 15 ul.

This clonotype originated in a boy aged 10-17 years in good health. Sequences were obtained from blood. V is TRBV2 and J is TRBJ2-5; 9 positions match TRBD1. CDR3 amino acids: CASRDRGETQYF. In DNA, the CDR3 is TGTGCCAGCAGGGACAGGGGAGAGACCCAGTACTTC.